This T cell receptor beta chain was identified in a study of blood T cell repertoires in COVID-19. Turning to the study itself: Sites across the United States, Italy and Spain contributed samples from acute and convalescent COVID-19.

In Seattle, patients joined the study during active infection and were tracked longitudinally. The ends lost 11 bases at V and 2 bases at J; junction bases unmatched: 8. Germline V gene lookup returns CDR1 ENHRY and CDR2 SYGVKD. This CDR3 has 13 amino acids. In the original processing: Counts of nucleated cells, estimated from reference gene primer amplification, were obtained. The table came from immunoSEQ multiplex PCR; TCRdb's copy has only in-frame clones and leaves some out. V, J and clone size derive from that table, while D and trimming were established from the DNA sequence. This sample has 540,000 or so clones, with 85% to 90% found just once.

Material for sequencing was peripheral blood. This receptor was identified in a woman between 50 and 59 years old with COVID-19, enrolled during active disease. The rearrangement links TRBV10-3 to TRBJ1-2, with TRBD1 matching over 7 bases. CDR3 DNA: TGTGCCTCGGGGACAGTTTCAAACTATGGCTACACCTTC. Amino acids: CASGTVSNYGYTF.